This record concerns one T cell receptor (beta chain) sequence. Its matching antigen is unknown. Just one base apart from a much larger clone, this may be a read error. These data belong to a study of blood T cells in healthy people across ages. Whole-study results and caveats: No conclusive comparison of naive versus antigen-experienced cells was possible with unsorted PBMCs.

The authors ran a second PCR of about 7 to 11 cycles using a sample-barcoded 5' primer and a J-beta primer mix. One entry per CDR3 protein, called by TCRdb with MiXCR from the 5' RACE reads. Among around 670,000 distinct CDR3 sequences listed, about 30% were seen once. CDR1 is SGHNT and CDR2 is YYREEE in the germline V gene (reference sequence). Trimming removed 3 bases from V and 7 bases from J, with 13 bases in between. CDR3 size: 14 residues. Ten milliliters of peripheral blood were drawn from each donor into EDTA-treated tubes. The sample was blood. This chain links TRBV5-4 with TRBJ1-4, with D perhaps matching TRBD1 (6 bases). The sequence was collected from a woman aged 80 or over in good health. The CDR3 spells CASSWDLGGEKLFF. DNA for the CDR3: TGTGCCAGCAGCTGGGACTTAGGGGGTGAAAAACTGTTTTTT. The variable domain in full, with the rest retrieved from reference TRBV5-4 and TRBJ1-4, is ETGVTQSPTHLIKTRGQQVTLRCSSQSGHNTVSWYQQALGQGPQFIFQYYREEENGRGNFPPRFSGLQFPNYSSELNVNALELDDSALYLCASSWDLGGEKLFFGSGTQLSVL.